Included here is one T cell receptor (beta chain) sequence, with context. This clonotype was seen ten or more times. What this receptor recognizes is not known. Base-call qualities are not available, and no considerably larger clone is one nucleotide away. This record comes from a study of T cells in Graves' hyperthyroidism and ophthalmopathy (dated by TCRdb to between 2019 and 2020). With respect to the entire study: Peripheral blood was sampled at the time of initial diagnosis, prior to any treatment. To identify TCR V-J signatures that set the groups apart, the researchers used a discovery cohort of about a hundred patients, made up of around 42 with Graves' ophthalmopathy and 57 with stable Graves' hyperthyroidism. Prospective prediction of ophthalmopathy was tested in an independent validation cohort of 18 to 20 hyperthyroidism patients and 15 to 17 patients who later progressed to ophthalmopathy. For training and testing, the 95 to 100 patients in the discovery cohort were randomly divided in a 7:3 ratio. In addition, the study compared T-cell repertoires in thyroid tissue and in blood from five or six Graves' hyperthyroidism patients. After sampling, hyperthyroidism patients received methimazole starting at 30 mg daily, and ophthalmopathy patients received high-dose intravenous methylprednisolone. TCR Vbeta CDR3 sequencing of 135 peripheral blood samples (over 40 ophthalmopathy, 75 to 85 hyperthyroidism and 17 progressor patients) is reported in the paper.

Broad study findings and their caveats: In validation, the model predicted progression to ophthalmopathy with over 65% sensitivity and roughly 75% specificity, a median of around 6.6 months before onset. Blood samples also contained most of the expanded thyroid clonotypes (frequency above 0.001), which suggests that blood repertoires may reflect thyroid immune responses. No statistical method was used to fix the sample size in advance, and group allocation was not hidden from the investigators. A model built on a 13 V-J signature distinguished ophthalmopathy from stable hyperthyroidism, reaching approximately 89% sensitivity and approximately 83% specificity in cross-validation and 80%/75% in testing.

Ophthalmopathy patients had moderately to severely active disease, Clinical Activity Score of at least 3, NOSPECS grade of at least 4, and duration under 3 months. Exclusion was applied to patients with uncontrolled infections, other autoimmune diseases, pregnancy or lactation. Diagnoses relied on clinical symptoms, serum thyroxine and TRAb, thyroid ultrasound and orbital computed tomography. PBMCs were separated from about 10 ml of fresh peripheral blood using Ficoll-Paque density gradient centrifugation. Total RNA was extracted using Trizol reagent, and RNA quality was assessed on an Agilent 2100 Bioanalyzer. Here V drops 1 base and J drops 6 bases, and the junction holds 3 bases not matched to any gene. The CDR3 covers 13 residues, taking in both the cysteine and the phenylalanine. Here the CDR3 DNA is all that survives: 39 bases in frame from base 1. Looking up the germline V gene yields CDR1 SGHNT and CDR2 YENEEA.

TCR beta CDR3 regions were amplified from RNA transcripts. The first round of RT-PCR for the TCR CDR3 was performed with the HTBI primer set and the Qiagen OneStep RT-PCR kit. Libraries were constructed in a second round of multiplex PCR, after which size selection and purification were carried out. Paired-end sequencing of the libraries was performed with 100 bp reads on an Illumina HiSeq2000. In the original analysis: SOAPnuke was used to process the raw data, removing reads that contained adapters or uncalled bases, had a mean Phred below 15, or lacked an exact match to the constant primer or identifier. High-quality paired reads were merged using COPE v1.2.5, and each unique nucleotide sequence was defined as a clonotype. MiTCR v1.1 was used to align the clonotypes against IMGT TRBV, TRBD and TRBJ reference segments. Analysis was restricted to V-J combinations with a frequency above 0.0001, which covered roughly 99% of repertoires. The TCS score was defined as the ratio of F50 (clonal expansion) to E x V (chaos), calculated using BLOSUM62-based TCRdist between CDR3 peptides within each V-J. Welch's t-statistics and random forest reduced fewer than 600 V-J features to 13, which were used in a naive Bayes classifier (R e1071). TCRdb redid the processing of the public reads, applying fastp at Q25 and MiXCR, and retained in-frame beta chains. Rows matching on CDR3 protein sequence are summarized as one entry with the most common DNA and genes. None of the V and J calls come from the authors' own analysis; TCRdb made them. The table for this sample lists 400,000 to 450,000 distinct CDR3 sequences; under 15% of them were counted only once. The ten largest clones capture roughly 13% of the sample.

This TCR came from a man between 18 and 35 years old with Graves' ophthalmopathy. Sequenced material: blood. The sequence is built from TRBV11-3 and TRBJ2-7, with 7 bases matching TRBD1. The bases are TGTGCCAGCAGCTTAGTCCGGACAGGCGAGCAGTACTTC. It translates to CASSLVRTGEQYF.